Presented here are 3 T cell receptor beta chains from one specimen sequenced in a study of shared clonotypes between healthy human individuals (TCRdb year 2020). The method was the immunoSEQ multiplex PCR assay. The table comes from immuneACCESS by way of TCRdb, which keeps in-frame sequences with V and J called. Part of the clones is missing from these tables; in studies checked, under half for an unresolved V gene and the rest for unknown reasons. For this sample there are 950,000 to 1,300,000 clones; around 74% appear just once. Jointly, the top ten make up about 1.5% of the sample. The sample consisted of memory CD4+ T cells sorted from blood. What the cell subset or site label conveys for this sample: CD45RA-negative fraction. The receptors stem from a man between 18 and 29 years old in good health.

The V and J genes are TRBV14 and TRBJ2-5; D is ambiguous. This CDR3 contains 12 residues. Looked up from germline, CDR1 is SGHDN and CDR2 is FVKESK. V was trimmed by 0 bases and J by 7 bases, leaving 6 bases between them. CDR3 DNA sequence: TGTGCCAGCAGCCAAGATTTCGGGACCCAGTACTTC. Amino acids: CASSQDFGTQYF.

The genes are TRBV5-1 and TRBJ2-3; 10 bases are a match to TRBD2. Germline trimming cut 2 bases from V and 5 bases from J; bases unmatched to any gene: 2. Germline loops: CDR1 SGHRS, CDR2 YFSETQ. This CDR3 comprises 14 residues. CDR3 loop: CASSLAGGQDTQYF. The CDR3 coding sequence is TGCGCCAGCAGCTTAGCGGGGGGGCAAGATACGCAGTATTTT.

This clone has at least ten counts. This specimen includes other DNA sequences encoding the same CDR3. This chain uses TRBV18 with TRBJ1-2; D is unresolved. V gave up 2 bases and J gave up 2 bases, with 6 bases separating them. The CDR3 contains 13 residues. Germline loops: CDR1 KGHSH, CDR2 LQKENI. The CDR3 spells CASSPDKNYGYTF. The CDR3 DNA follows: TGTGCCAGCTCACCAGACAAGAACTATGGCTACACCTTC. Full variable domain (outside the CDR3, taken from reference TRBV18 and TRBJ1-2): NAGVMQNPRHLVRRRGQEARLRCSPMKGHSHVYWYRQLPEEGLKFMVYLQKENIIDESGMPKERFSAEFPKEGPSILRIQQVVRGDSAAYFCASSPDKNYGYTFGSGTRLTVV.